The T cell receptor (beta chain) described here comes from a study of T cells in Graves' hyperthyroidism and ophthalmopathy. Study-wide results and caveats: In the blood, most expanded thyroid clonotypes above 0.001 appeared as well.

Patients showing uncontrolled infection, other autoimmune disease, pregnancy or lactation were ineligible. Concerning this clonotype: Antigen unknown.

The V segment lost 6 bases and the J segment 2 bases; nucleotides outside the gene matches: 9. Germline CDR1 MNHEY, CDR2 SMNVEV (reference sequence). This CDR3 region has 15 residues. From RNA transcripts, TCR beta CDR3 regions were amplified. HTBI primers drove first-round RT-PCR of the TCR CDR3. Each CDR3 protein gets one entry after TCRdb re-called the multiplex PCR reads with MiXCR. The data hold under 600,000 distinct CDR3 sequences, with approximately 15% observed a single time. Sequencing was carried out using blood. The chain has TRBV27 and TRBJ2-7, with TRBD2 identical over 8 bases. This clonotype was obtained from a woman aged 40 to 50 with Graves' ophthalmopathy. CDR3 bases: TGTGCCAGCAGACCTCGTAGCGGGGCAACCTACGAGCAGTACTTC. Translation gives CASRPRSGATYEQYF.